This T cell receptor (beta chain) came from a study of CD39 and CD103 CD8 tumor-infiltrating T cells. V was pared by 0 bases and J by 3 bases, with 11 bases between. This CDR3 has 15 residues. From germline, CDR1 is LGHNA and CDR2 YNFKEQ. As to this clone: The target antigen is unknown.

Between about 9,500 and 110,000 sorted cells per subset supplied genomic DNA. Sequenced by immunoSEQ multiplex PCR; TCRdb stores in-frame clones only, minus some. The sample lists roughly 15,000 clones, just over 90% occurring once. Broader study findings: DP TIL clonotypes were rarely found in blood or uninvolved lymph node.

T lymphocytes were enriched from thawed cells by negative selection, adding EpCAM beads for tumor-infiltrating lymphocytes. CD8+CD4-CD45RA- cells, CCR7-positive or negative, formed the memory CD8 sort. This receptor was taken from a human donor with head and neck squamous cell carcinoma. The sample was CD8+ T cells sorted from blood. Subset here: total memory CD8 T cells (CD45RA-CCR7+/-) from blood or uninvolved lymph node. V is TRBV4-2 and J is TRBJ1-1; TRBD1 might be the D (6 bases). This chain's CDR3 is CASSQDRGRDTEAFF. CDR3 nucleotide sequence: TGTGCCAGCAGCCAAGACAGGGGTCGGGACACTGAAGCTTTCTTT.